What follows is one T cell receptor (beta chain) and its context. Antigen specificity is unknown. Assay used: immunoSEQ multiplex PCR; TCRdb lists only in-frame clones, some missing. The repertoire has about 220,000 clones, around nine tenths of them found once; the top ten carry more than 1%. This sample was included in a study of cytomegalovirus exposure and HLA in healthy donors. Separate from the approximately 730-subject first cohort, the roughly 120-subject validation cohort was the one that the donors belonged to. V lost 1 base, J lost 4 bases, and 11 bases lay in between. CDR1 and CDR2 from the germline V gene are SGHTA and FQGTGA. This CDR3 spans 15 amino acids. Study results and caveats: TCR beta chains numbering some 160 were designated cytomegalovirus-associated. Reports described diagnosis of cytomegalovirus status by the classifier as highly specific and sensitive. Subsequent analysis showed first-cohort TCR clusters tending to co-occur in more than 90 validation repertoires.

The chain couples TRBV7-3 to TRBJ2-1; D might be TRBD2 (5 bases). The receptor was isolated from a woman in her late teens or twenties in good health and CMV-seronegative. The sample was PBMCs. The CDR3 DNA sequence: TGTGCCAGCAGCTTAAGTAGAGGGCAGTACAATGAGCAGTTCTTC. Protein: CASSLSRGQYNEQFF.